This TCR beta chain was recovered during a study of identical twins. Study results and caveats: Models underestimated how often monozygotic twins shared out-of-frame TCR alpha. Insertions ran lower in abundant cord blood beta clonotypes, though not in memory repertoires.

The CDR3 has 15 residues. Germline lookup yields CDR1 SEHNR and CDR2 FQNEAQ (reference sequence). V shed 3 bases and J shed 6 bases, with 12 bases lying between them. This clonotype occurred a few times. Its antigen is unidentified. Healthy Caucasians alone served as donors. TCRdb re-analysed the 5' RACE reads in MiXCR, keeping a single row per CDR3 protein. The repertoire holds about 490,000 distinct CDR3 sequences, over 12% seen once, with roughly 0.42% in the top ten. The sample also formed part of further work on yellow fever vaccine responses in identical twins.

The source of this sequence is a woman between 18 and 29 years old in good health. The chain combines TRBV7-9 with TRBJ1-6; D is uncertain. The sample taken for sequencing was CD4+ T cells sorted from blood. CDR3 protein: CASSFRGESNSPLHF. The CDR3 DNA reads TGTGCCAGCAGCTTCCGGGGAGAGTCTAATTCACCCCTCCACTTT.